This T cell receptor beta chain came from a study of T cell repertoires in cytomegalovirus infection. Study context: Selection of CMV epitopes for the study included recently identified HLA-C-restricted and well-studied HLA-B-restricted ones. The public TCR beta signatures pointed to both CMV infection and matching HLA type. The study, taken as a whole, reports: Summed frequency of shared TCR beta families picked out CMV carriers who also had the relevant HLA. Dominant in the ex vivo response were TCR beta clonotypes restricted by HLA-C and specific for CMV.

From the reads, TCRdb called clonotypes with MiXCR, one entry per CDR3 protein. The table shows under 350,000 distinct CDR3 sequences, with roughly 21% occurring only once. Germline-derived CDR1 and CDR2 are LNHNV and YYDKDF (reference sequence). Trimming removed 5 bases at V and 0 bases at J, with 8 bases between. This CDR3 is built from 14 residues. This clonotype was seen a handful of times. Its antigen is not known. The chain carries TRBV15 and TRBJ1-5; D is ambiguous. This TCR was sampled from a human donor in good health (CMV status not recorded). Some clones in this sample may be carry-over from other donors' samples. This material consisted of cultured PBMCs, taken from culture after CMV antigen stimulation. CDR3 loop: CATSGGNSNQPQHF. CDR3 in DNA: TGTGCCACCAGCGGAGGGAATAGCAATCAGCCCCAGCATTTT.